A single sample gave rise to the 6 T cell receptor beta chains below, sequenced in a study of cytomegalovirus exposure and HLA in healthy donors. The PCR made use of 60 Vbeta and 13 Jbeta primers. Repertoires were generated with immunoSEQ multiplex PCR, while TCRdb's copy carries only in-frame clones and drops some. The sample consists of hundreds of thousands of clones, approximately 83% of them appearing once. The sequencing input was PBMCs. These receptors were obtained from a boy between 2 and 10 years old in good health and CMV-seronegative.

This chain links TRBV5-1 with TRBJ1-1; tentatively, D is TRBD1 (5 bases). Per germline, CDR1 SGHRS and CDR2 YFSETQ. The CDR3 sequence is 15 residues long. Trimming cost V 0 bases and J 6 bases, with 15 bases left between them. The CDR3 DNA is TGCGCCAGCAGCTTGGATTCCGATCGGGGGGCTGAAGCTTTCTTT. It specifies CASSLDSDRGAEAFF. The full variable domain, rest sourced from reference TRBV5-1 and TRBJ1-1, is KAGVTQTPRYLIKTRGQQVTLSCSPISGHRSVSWYQQTPGQGLQFLFEYFSETQRNKGNFPGRFSGRQFSNSRSEMNVSTLELGDSALYLCASSLDSDRGAEAFFGQGTRLTVV.

This chain joins TRBV19 and TRBJ2-5; D might be TRBD2 (5 bases). This CDR3 region has 15 residues. Germline V gene data show CDR1 as LNHDA and CDR2 as SQIVND (reference sequence). Trimming shortened V by 7 bases and J by 1 base, and 16 bases separated the two germline ends. The CDR3 reads CASTISVGSQETQYF. CDR3 DNA: TGTGCCAGTACCATTAGCGTCGGATCCCAAGAGACCCAGTACTTC.

The genes are TRBV18 and TRBJ2-7; D not resolved. The germline CDR1 and CDR2 sequences are KGHSH and LQKENI. This CDR3 is 14 amino acids long. With 3 bases removed from V and 5 bases from J, the gap between germline ends came to 14 bases. The CDR3 reads CASSPSARLNEQYF. CDR3 sequence (DNA): TGTGCCAGCTCACCTTCAGCGAGGTTAAACGAGCAGTACTTC.

The chain uses TRBV19 and TRBJ1-5; 8 bases agree with TRBD1. The CDR3 is made up of 18 amino acids. CDR1 is LNHDA, CDR2 SQIVND, per germline (reference sequence). Trimming at V came to 5 bases and at J to 0 bases, leaving 12 bases not matched to a gene. The CDR3, as DNA: TGTGCCAGTAGTTCTGGACAGGGTGGGGTTTATAGCAATCAGCCCCAGCATTTT. Encoded protein: CASSSGQGGVYSNQPQHF. The complete variable domain, with remaining parts taken from reference TRBV19 and TRBJ1-5, reads DGGITQSPKYLFRKEGQNVTLSCEQNLNHDAMYWYRQDPGQGLRLIYYSQIVNDFQKGDIAEGYSVSREKKESFPLTVTSAQKNPTAFYLCASSSGQGGVYSNQPQHFGDGTRLSIL.

About this clone itself: This sample includes further DNA sequences coding for the same CDR3. The chain has TRBV30 and TRBJ1-1; no clear D gene. Germline loops: CDR1 GTSNPN, CDR2 SVGIG (reference sequence). V shed 0 bases and J shed 1 base, with 6 bases lying between them. The CDR3 is 13 residues long. The CDR3, as DNA: TGTGCCTGGAGTGTCCAGTCGAACACTGAAGCTTTCTTT. It encodes CAWSVQSNTEAFF.

This chain's CDR3 is CASSLGLAGAKNEQFF. The CDR3 DNA reads as TGCGCCAGCAGCTTGGGACTAGCGGGGGCAAAGAATGAGCAGTTCTTC. The chain carries TRBV5-1 and TRBJ2-1, with 12 bases lining up with TRBD2. The CDR3 is made up of 16 amino acids. V lost 0 bases and J lost 7; bases outside the gene matches: 5. The V gene's germline CDR1 is SGHRS and CDR2 YFSETQ.